This T cell receptor (beta chain) was retrieved from a study of CD8+ T cells in alopecia areata. As for the study in general: Donor skin was harvested from approximately 6-12-month-old C3H/HeJ mice with spontaneous alopecia and grafted onto roughly 7-11-week-old female C3H/HeJ recipients.

Cutaneous lymph nodes were pooled and cells sorted by CD4, CD8alpha, NKG2D, NKG2ACE and more. After isolation, RNA underwent reverse transcription to generate cDNA as the sequencing template. Produced via immunoSEQ multiplex PCR; TCRdb's table is partial and in-frame only. The sample includes 200,000 to 300,000 clones, none of them occurring once. Concerning this clone itself: Gene names denote mouse genes. The sequenced fragment ends 4 residues before the CDR3 boundary, so the rest is inferred from the germline J gene. Other DNA sequences in the sample encode the same CDR3.

This CDR3 has 14 residues. Germline V CDR1 and CDR2: NNHNN, SYGAGS (reference sequence). The receptor comes from a C3H/HeJ mouse with alopecia areata. The strain's MHC type: H2-k. The chain recombines TRBV13-2 with TRBJ2-5; possible D gene TRBD1, 6 bases. The source material was CD4+ T cells sorted from a lymph node. The sequenced CDR3 bases are TGTGCCAGCGGTGATGCAGGGACAAAAGAC. Its translation is CASGDAGTKD. The CDR3 in its entirety is CASGDAGTKDTQYF.